The 22 T cell receptor beta chains reported below all come from one sample, sequenced in a study of blood T cell repertoires in COVID-19. Produced via immunoSEQ multiplex PCR; TCRdb's table is partial and in-frame only. The profile shows fewer than 250,000 clones, more than 85% of them singletons. Sequencing was done on a sample of peripheral blood. The receptors were sampled from a man in his thirties or forties with acute or convalescent COVID-19.

This clone was observed a handful of times. The chain links TRBV15 to TRBJ1-5, with 10 positions matching TRBD1. CDR3 length: 18 amino acids. Trimming cost V 1 base and J 2 bases; bases outside gene matches: 8. Germline V lookup: CDR1 LNHNV, CDR2 YYDKDF (reference sequence). The CDR3 nucleotides are TGTGCCACCAGCAGAGTGAATTTAGGGACAGGGGGCAATCAGCCCCAGCATTTT. Its protein product is CATSRVNLGTGGNQPQHF.

V is TRBV13 and J is TRBJ2-3; TRBD2 might be the D (5 bases). V was cut by 1 base and J by 2 bases, with 7 bases left in between. The CDR3 runs 14 residues. Looked up from germline, CDR1 is PRHDT and CDR2 is FYEKMQ (reference sequence). The CDR3 reads CASSLAGNTDTQYF. In DNA form, the CDR3 reads TGTGCCAGCAGCTTAGCGGGAAACACAGATACGCAGTATTTT.

V is TRBV2 and J is TRBJ2-3; 7 bases align to TRBD1. J lost 1 base, V lost 2 bases, and 3 bases had no gene match. The CDR3 consists of 15 residues. Germline CDR1 is SNHLY and CDR2 is FYNNEI. CDR3 protein: CASSEWQGGTDTQYF. Here the CDR3 DNA reads TGTGCCAGCAGTGAATGGCAGGGGGGCACAGATACGCAGTATTTT.

The chain is built from TRBV3-1 (or the pseudogene TRBV3-2) and TRBJ2-4, with D perhaps matching TRBD2 (5 bases). This CDR3 has 15 residues. Germline assignment: CDR1 LGHDT and CDR2 YNNKEL (reference sequence). V was pared by 1 base and J by 5 bases, with 12 bases between. This CDR3 reads CASSQGGFVQNIQYF. CDR3 nucleotide sequence: TGTGCCAGCAGCCAAGGAGGGTTCGTTCAAAACATTCAGTACTTC.

This rearrangement joins TRBV9 to TRBJ1-3; D is undetermined. The V gene lost 6 bases and the J gene lost 0 bases, with 10 bases spanning the gap. Germline V lookup: CDR1 SGDLS, CDR2 YYNGEE. The CDR3 consists of 14 residues. CDR3 residues: CASNAHSSGNTIYF. The CDR3 nucleotides are TGTGCCAGCAACGCTCATAGCTCTGGAAACACCATATATTTT.

The count of this clone is one. The chain joins TRBV6-4 to TRBJ2-1; TRBD2 is a possible D gene (6 bases). Trimming took 0 bases from V and 4 from J, leaving 7 bases between them. This CDR3 has 14 amino acids. Germline loops: CDR1 MRHNA, CDR2 SNTAGT. The CDR3 sequence: CASSDSSGYNEQFF. For the CDR3, the DNA is TGTGCCAGCAGTGACTCTAGCGGATACAATGAGCAGTTCTTC.

This CDR3 is CASSDRQGASYGYTF. Written as DNA, the CDR3 is TGTGCCAGCAGTGACAGACAGGGAGCCAGCTATGGCTACACCTTC. The chain recombines TRBV6-1 with TRBJ1-2; TRBD1 agrees at 7 bases. CDR3 length: 15 residues. The junction had 8 bases not matched to a gene; V was cut back by 3 bases and J by 4 bases. Looked up from germline, CDR1 is MNHNS and CDR2 is SASEGT.

The genes are TRBV6-5 and TRBJ2-1; TRBD2 might be the D (6 bases). Germline V gives CDR1 MNHEY, CDR2 SVGAGI. The CDR3 sequence is 14 residues long. V shed 0 bases and J shed 6 bases, with 9 bases lying between them. CDR3 amino acids: CASSYSGGGNEQFF. CDR3 nucleotide sequence: TGTGCCAGCAGTTACTCGGGGGGAGGCAATGAGCAGTTCTTC.

The V and J genes are TRBV14 and TRBJ2-7, with TRBD1 matching over 8 bases. The CDR3 loop spans 13 amino acids. V gave up 1 base and J gave up 8 bases; unmatched junction bases: 4. Per the germline V gene, CDR1 is SGHDN and CDR2 is FVKESK. Here the CDR3 DNA reads TGTGCCAGCAGCCAAGGGACAGGGTGGAAGCAGTACTTC. It encodes CASSQGTGWKQYF. The variable domain in full, completed from reference TRBV14 and TRBJ2-7, reads EAGVTQFPSHSVIEKGQTVTLRCDPISGHDNLYWYRRVMGKEIKFLLHFVKESKQDESGMPNNRFLAERTGGTYSTLKVQPAELEDSGVYFCASSQGTGWKQYFGPGTRLTVT.

This clone has a single count. The chain links TRBV7-6 to TRBJ2-5; TRBD2 aligns across 7 bases. Germline V lookup: CDR1 SGHVS, CDR2 FNYEAQ. V shed 4 bases, J shed 0 bases, and the junction held 2 bases outside the gene matches. The length of the CDR3 is 14 residues. CDR3 sequence: CASSSRGDQETQYF. CDR3 nucleotides: TGTGCCAGCAGCTCCCGGGGGGACCAAGAGACCCAGTACTTC.

V usage is TRBV4-1 and J usage is TRBJ2-7; 8 bases align to TRBD1. The junction had 7 bases not matched to a gene; V was cut back by 4 bases and J by 5 bases. Germline CDR1 is MGHRA and CDR2 is YSYEKL. This CDR3 has 14 amino acids. The CDR3 nucleotides are TGCGCCAGCAGCCCCGGACAGGGTATCAACGAGCAGTACTTC. Protein product: CASSPGQGINEQYF.

The chain couples TRBV20-1 to TRBJ2-7; D uncertain. This CDR3 is built from 14 residues. Germline CDR1 is DFQATT and CDR2 is SNEGSKA (reference sequence). V was shortened by 3 bases and J by 0 bases, with 12 bases between the two germline ends. The CDR3 reads CSASFPRDSYEQYF. The CDR3 coding sequence is TGCAGTGCTAGTTTCCCCCGAGACTCCTACGAGCAGTACTTC.

The rearrangement uses TRBV28 and TRBJ1-2; D unclear. With 6 bases removed from V and 8 bases from J, the gap between germline ends came to 13 bases. Per the germline V gene, CDR1 is MDHEN and CDR2 is SYDVKM. The CDR3 loop spans 12 amino acids. CDR3 in DNA: TGTGCCAGCAGCCCCCAGGTGATCGGCTACACCTTC. This gives the protein CASSPQVIGYTF.

This clone was counted only a few times. The chain links TRBV14 to TRBJ2-1; unclear D gene. Per the germline V gene, CDR1 is SGHDN and CDR2 is FVKESK. This CDR3 contains 14 residues. The V and J ends lost 0 bases and 9 bases respectively, with 12 bases between them. CDR3 sequence (DNA): TGTGCCAGCAGCCAAGATCGCGGTTTGACTGAGCAGTTCTTC. Amino acids: CASSQDRGLTEQFF.

The chain joins TRBV28 to TRBJ2-1, with D unclear. Germline lookup yields CDR1 MDHEN and CDR2 SYDVKM. V lost 1 base and J lost 8, with 6 bases in between. CDR3 length equals 12 residues. The CDR3 spells CASSLSPYEQFF. CDR3 DNA: TGTGCCAGCAGTTTATCTCCGTATGAGCAGTTCTTC.

The rearrangement uses TRBV16 and TRBJ2-7, with D maybe TRBD2 (6 bases). Germline V CDR1 and CDR2: KGHSY, FQNENV. V dropped 1 base and J dropped 1 base, with 8 bases sitting between them. The CDR3 totals 14 residues. In DNA form, the CDR3 reads TGTGCCAGCAGCCAATATGGGACTTCCTACGAGCAGTACTTC. Its translation: CASSQYGTSYEQYF.

The rearrangement links TRBV21-1 to TRBJ1-2; the listed D gene, TRBD1, was not tested against the DNA. TRBV21-1 is marked as a pseudogene. The CDR3 contains 11 residues. DNA of the CDR3: TGTGCCAGCAGCAAAGGGGGCGGCTACACCTTC. Its translation is CASSKGGGYTF.

As for this clone: A read error may produce the germline difference seen at one junction end. The chain links TRBV5-1 to TRBJ2-3; unclear D gene. Germline V gives CDR1 SGHRS, CDR2 YFSETQ. The CDR3 totals 18 residues. In nucleotides, the CDR3 is TGCGCCTGCAGCTTGTGGGCAGGCACCGGTAAATTCACAGATACGCAGTATTTT. It specifies CACSLWAGTGKFTDTQYF.

V is TRBV10-2 and J is TRBJ1-5; unclear D gene. Deletions cut 0 bases from V and 2 bases from J, with 5 bases between. The germline V gene has CDR1 WSHSY and CDR2 SAAADI. CDR3 size: 14 residues. The chain's CDR3 is CASSESPGNQPQHF. Written as DNA, the CDR3 is TGCGCCAGCAGTGAGTCGCCAGGCAATCAGCCCCAGCATTTT.

This sequence joins TRBV4-2 and TRBJ2-1, with 13 bases fitting TRBD2. Trimming cost V 0 bases and J 5 bases; bases outside gene matches: 4. This CDR3 contains 17 residues. CDR1 LGHNA and CDR2 YNFKEQ come from the germline V gene. This chain's CDR3 is CASSQDQTSGRHNEQFF. CDR3 in DNA: TGTGCCAGCAGCCAAGATCAGACTAGCGGGAGGCACAATGAGCAGTTCTTC.

This chain links TRBV2 with TRBJ1-4, with unresolved D. Trimming took off 2 bases at V and 1 base at J, with 5 bases between the two ends. Germline loops: CDR1 SNHLY, CDR2 FYNNEI. The CDR3 runs 14 residues. The CDR3 reads CASSERETNEKLFF. The CDR3, as DNA: TGTGCCAGCAGTGAACGAGAAACTAATGAAAAACTGTTTTTT. The complete variable domain, with remaining parts taken from reference TRBV2 and TRBJ1-4, reads EPEVTQTPSHQVTQMGQEVILRCVPISNHLYFYWYRQILGQKVEFLVSFYNNEISEKSEIFDDQFSVERPDGSNFTLKIRSTKLEDSAMYFCASSERETNEKLFFGSGTQLSVL.

This clone was found a few times. The V gene is TRBV30, the J gene TRBJ1-3; unclear D gene. The CDR3 contains 13 residues. Trimming took 3 bases from V and 0 from J, leaving 6 bases between them. Germline V CDR1 and CDR2: GTSNPN, SVGIG (reference sequence). CDR3: CAWSQVSGNTIYF. As DNA, the CDR3 is TGTGCCTGGAGCCAGGTCTCTGGAAACACCATATATTTT.